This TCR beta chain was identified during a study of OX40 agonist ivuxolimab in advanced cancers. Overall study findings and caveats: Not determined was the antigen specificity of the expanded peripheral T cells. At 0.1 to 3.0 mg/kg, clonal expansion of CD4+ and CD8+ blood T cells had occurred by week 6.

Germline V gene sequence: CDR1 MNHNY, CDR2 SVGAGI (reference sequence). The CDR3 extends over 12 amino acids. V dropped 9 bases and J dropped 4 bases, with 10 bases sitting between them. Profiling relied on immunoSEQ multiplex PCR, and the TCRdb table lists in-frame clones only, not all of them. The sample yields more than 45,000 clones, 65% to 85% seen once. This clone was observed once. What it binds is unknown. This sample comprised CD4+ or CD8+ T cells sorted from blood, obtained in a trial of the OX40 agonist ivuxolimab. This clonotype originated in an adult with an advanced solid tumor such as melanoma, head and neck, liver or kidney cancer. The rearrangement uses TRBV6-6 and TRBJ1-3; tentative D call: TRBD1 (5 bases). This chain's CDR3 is CASWDRGNTIYF. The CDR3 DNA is TGTGCCAGTTGGGACCGCGGAAACACCATATATTTT.